The 27 T cell receptor beta chains in this list originate from one sample, sequenced in a study of blood T cell repertoires in COVID-19. Measured with immunoSEQ multiplex PCR; TCRdb has only the in-frame clones, and not every one. In the table there are roughly 91,000 clones, over 75% of which are singletons. The specimen sequenced was peripheral blood. These receptors all come from a man aged 70-80 years with acute or convalescent COVID-19.

Remarks on this clone: In the same sample, other DNA sequences code for this CDR3. CDR3 in amino acids: CASSVAGNTEAFF. The CDR3 DNA follows: TGTGCCAGCAGCGTAGCAGGGAACACTGAAGCTTTCTTT. The rearrangement links TRBV9 to TRBJ1-1; D is unresolved. In germline, CDR1 is SGDLS, CDR2 YYNGEE. V dropped 0 bases and J dropped 1 base, with 4 bases sitting between them. This CDR3 region has 13 residues.

This clone was recorded a few times. The gene calls are TRBV5-1 and TRBJ1-5; no firm D call. The CDR3 loop spans 15 amino acids. Trimming left V 0 bases short and J 0 bases short, with 7 bases between. CDR1 and CDR2 from the germline V gene are SGHRS and YFSETQ. The CDR3 spells CASSLGGNSNQPQHF. The DNA of the CDR3 is TGCGCCAGCAGCTTGGGAGGGAATAGCAATCAGCCCCAGCATTTT.

This sequence joins TRBV3-1 (or the pseudogene TRBV3-2) and TRBJ2-7, with D possibly matching TRBD1 (5 bases). CDR1 is LGHDT, CDR2 YNNKEL, per germline (reference sequence). V lost 5 bases and J lost 4, with 18 bases in between. The CDR3 consists of 15 residues. The DNA of the CDR3 is TGTGCCAGCAGCTCCTTTGAGACAGCTAATTACGAGCAGTACTTC. It is translated as CASSSFETANYEQYF.

This chain connects TRBV10-3 to TRBJ1-5; 7 bases map to TRBD1. V was pared by 6 bases and J by 3 bases, with 2 bases of the junction left unmatched. There are 13 residues in the CDR3. In germline, CDR1 is ENHRY, CDR2 SYGVKD. The CDR3 loop reads CAISTGDNQPQHF. The CDR3 bases are TGTGCCATCAGCACAGGGGACAATCAGCCCCAGCATTTT.

The chain has TRBV6-5 and TRBJ2-7; 8 positions match TRBD1. Germline trimming cut 10 bases from V and 5 bases from J; bases unmatched to any gene: 7. Germline CDR1 reads MNHEY; CDR2 reads SVGAGI. The CDR3 covers 12 residues. CDR3 protein: CATQTGENEQYF. The CDR3 DNA reads TGTGCCACCCAGACAGGGGAGAACGAGCAGTACTTC.

This clone was counted a few times. The chain couples TRBV9 to TRBJ2-7, with TRBD1 matching over 9 bases. Germline trimming cut 0 bases from V and 5 bases from J; bases unmatched to any gene: 3. The germline CDR1 and CDR2 sequences are SGDLS and YYNGEE. The CDR3 loop spans 14 amino acids. This CDR3 is CASSVGQGVHEQYF. The CDR3 DNA is TGTGCCAGCAGCGTAGGACAGGGGGTCCACGAGCAGTACTTC.

V is TRBV19 and J is TRBJ1-1; TRBD1 aligns across 10 bases. The CDR3 length is 15 residues. V was pared by 7 bases and J by 3 bases, with 8 bases of the junction left unmatched. The V gene's germline CDR1 is LNHDA and CDR2 SQIVND (reference sequence). The CDR3 nucleotides are TGTGCCAGTATACAAGCCGGGACAGGGGACACTGAAGCTTTCTTT. Translating gives CASIQAGTGDTEAFF.

This clone was found a few times. The CDR3 is CASSQDGGKGNTQYF. CDR3 coding DNA: TGCGCCAGCAGCCAAGACGGGGGGAAGGGGAATACGCAGTATTTT. The chain has TRBV4-1 and TRBJ2-3, with 7 bases fitting TRBD2. This CDR3 region has 15 residues. With 0 bases clipped from V and 7 bases from J, the junction kept 7 bases outside the gene matches. The germline V gene has CDR1 MGHRA and CDR2 YSYEKL.

In the case of this clone: Other DNA variants within this sample encode the same CDR3. V and J are TRBV5-1 and TRBJ2-2; maybe TRBD2 (6 bases). This CDR3 is 15 amino acids long. V was pared by 1 base and J by 0 bases, with 7 bases between. CDR1 is SGHRS and CDR2 is YFSETQ in the germline V gene. The CDR3 nucleotides read TGCGCCAGCAGCTTGACGGGGGCGAACACCGGGGAGCTGTTTTTT. Translated, it gives CASSLTGANTGELFF.

As DNA, the CDR3 is TGTGCCAGCAGCTCCCTGACAGGGTCGGGGTCACCCCTCCACTTT. Amino acids: CASSSLTGSGSPLHF. The chain couples TRBV9 to TRBJ1-6; 7 bases map to TRBD1. This CDR3 is built from 15 residues. After removal of 4 bases from V and 10 bases from J, the junction contained 11 bases not matched to a gene. Germline CDR1 is SGDLS and CDR2 is YYNGEE. The entire variable domain, with the rest obtained from reference TRBV9 and TRBJ1-6, is as follows: DSGVTQTPKHLITATGQRVTLRCSPRSGDLSVYWYQQSLDQGLQFLIQYYNGEERAKGNILERFSAQQFPDLHSELNLSSLELGDSALYFCASSSLTGSGSPLHFGNGTRLTVT.

The chain has TRBV5-6 and TRBJ1-4, with TRBD1 matching over 8 bases. The germline gives CDR1 SGHDT, CDR2 YYEEEE. The CDR3 loop spans 12 amino acids. The V segment lost 5 bases and the J segment 14 bases; nucleotides outside the gene matches: 8. CDR3: CASSRRTGNLFF. Written as DNA, the CDR3 is TGTGCCAGCAGTCGCCGGACAGGGAATCTGTTTTTT.

This clone has ten or more counts. V gene TRBV29-1 combines with J gene TRBJ1-2; the match to TRBD1 covers 9 bases. The CDR3 spans 12 residues. V was pared by 5 bases and J by 12 bases, with 10 bases of the junction left unmatched. Germline-derived CDR1 and CDR2 are SQVTM and ANQGSEA. For the CDR3, the DNA is TGCAGCGTTATCCCGGGACAGGGAAGCCACACCTTC. Its translation: CSVIPGQGSHTF.

This clone was picked up a small number of times. The CDR3 nucleotides are TGTGCCAGCAGTTTATACCGCAGGGGCCGGGGCACTGAAGCTTTCTTT. This codes for CASSLYRRGRGTEAFF. The chain is built from TRBV28 and TRBJ1-1; a possible D gene is TRBD1 (6 bases). In germline, CDR1 is MDHEN, CDR2 SYDVKM. Trimming removed 1 base from V and 4 bases from J, with 16 bases in between. The CDR3 consists of 16 residues. Using reference TRBV28 and TRBJ1-1 for the parts outside the CDR3, the full variable domain is DVKVTQSSRYLVKRTGEKVFLECVQDMDHENMFWYRQDPGLGLRLIYFSYDVKMKEKGDIPEGYSVSREKKERFSLILESASTNQTSMYLCASSLYRRGRGTEAFFGQGTRLTVV.

The chain combines TRBV3-1 (or the pseudogene TRBV3-2) with TRBJ1-1, with 8 bases lining up with TRBD1. J lost 5 bases, V lost 4 bases, and 9 bases had no gene match. Germline V gene data show CDR1 as LGHDT and CDR2 as YNNKEL (reference sequence). This CDR3 has 15 amino acids. The CDR3 DNA reads TGTGCCAGCAGCCGTCGGACAGGGAGGCAGACTGAAGCTTTCTTT. This encodes CASSRRTGRQTEAFF.

The V and J genes are TRBV25-1 and TRBJ2-1, with 9 bases identical to TRBD2. The V segment lost 2 bases and the J segment 7 bases; nucleotides outside the gene matches: 9. Germline lookup yields CDR1 MGHDK and CDR2 SYGVNS. There are 16 residues in the CDR3. DNA for the CDR3: TGTGCCAGCAGTGAAGGTGGGCGGGGGGGCCTTAATGAGCAGTTCTTC. This encodes CASSEGGRGGLNEQFF.

The gene calls are TRBV7-9 and TRBJ2-7; TRBD2 matches 10 bases. Germline CDR1 is SEHNR and CDR2 is FQNEAQ (reference sequence). The CDR3 consists of 16 residues. After removal of 6 bases from V and 2 bases from J, the junction contained 10 bases not matched to a gene. The CDR3 coding sequence is TGTGCCAGCAGTCAAACACCGGGACTAGCGACCTACGAGCAGTACTTC. Its translation is CASSQTPGLATYEQYF.

This clone has a handful of counts. The chain links TRBV19 to TRBJ2-7, with 16 bases matching TRBD2. The germline CDR1 and CDR2 sequences are LNHDA and SQIVND (reference sequence). The CDR3 sequence is 15 residues long. V gave up 5 bases and J gave up 5 bases; unmatched junction bases: 3. The CDR3 loop reads CASSPGTSGRDEQYF. Here the CDR3 DNA reads TGTGCCAGTAGTCCAGGGACTAGCGGGAGGGACGAGCAGTACTTC. Using reference TRBV19 and TRBJ2-7 for the parts outside the CDR3, the full variable domain is DGGITQSPKYLFRKEGQNVTLSCEQNLNHDAMYWYRQDPGQGLRLIYYSQIVNDFQKGDIAEGYSVSREKKESFPLTVTSAQKNPTAFYLCASSPGTSGRDEQYFGPGTRLTVT.

This rearrangement joins TRBV6-5 to TRBJ2-7, with D perhaps TRBD2 (5 bases). Germline CDR1 reads MNHEY; CDR2 reads SVGAGI. Trimming removed 4 bases from V and 0 bases from J, with 7 bases in between. The CDR3 sequence is 13 residues long. The CDR3 here is CASSSGFSYEQYV. CDR3 DNA sequence: TGTGCCAGCAGTTCGGGGTTCTCCTACGAGCAGTACGTC.

In its sample, this clone was seen a few times. The gene calls are TRBV5-4 and TRBJ2-1; 12 bases are a match to TRBD1. The germline CDR1 and CDR2 sequences are SGHNT and YYREEE (reference sequence). The junction had 7 bases not matched to a gene; V was cut back by 4 bases and J by 8 bases. The CDR3 runs to 15 residues. CDR3 region: CASSRGQGARDEQFF. As DNA, the CDR3 is TGTGCCAGCAGCCGGGGACAGGGGGCGCGGGATGAGCAGTTCTTC.

This clone was detected ten times or more. The V and J genes are TRBV27 and TRBJ1-1; maybe TRBD1 (5 bases). Germline CDR1 is MNHEY and CDR2 is SMNVEV (reference sequence). The V gene lost 4 bases and the J gene lost 0 bases, with 6 bases spanning the gap. The CDR3 extends over 13 amino acids. The CDR3 reads CASSSRVNTEAFF. Written as DNA, the CDR3 is TGTGCCAGCAGTTCCAGGGTGAACACTGAAGCTTTCTTT.

The rearrangement uses TRBV5-1 and TRBJ2-7; 8 bases are a match to TRBD1. CDR1 and CDR2 (germline): SGHRS, YFSETQ. The CDR3 totals 16 residues. V shed 5 bases and J 1 base; nucleotides not matched to a gene: 11. This CDR3 is CASSPGPGQASYEQYV. CDR3 DNA: TGCGCCAGCAGTCCTGGACCGGGACAGGCATCCTACGAGCAGTACGTC.

The chain recombines TRBV13 with TRBJ2-1, with D perhaps TRBD2 (6 bases). V gave up 2 bases and J gave up 4 bases, with 15 bases separating them. Germline V CDR1 and CDR2: PRHDT, FYEKMQ (reference sequence). The CDR3 consists of 16 residues. CDR3 bases: TGTGCCAGCAGCTTACGTGTTGGGACTCCTTACAATGAGCAGTTCTTC. Its protein product is CASSLRVGTPYNEQFF. The full variable domain, in which reference TRBV13 and TRBJ2-1 provide the parts outside the CDR3, is AAGVIQSPRHLIKEKRETATLKCYPIPRHDTVYWYQQGPGQDPQFLISFYEKMQSDKGSIPDRFSAQQFSDYHSELNMSSLELGDSALYFCASSLRVGTPYNEQFFGPGTRLTVL.

The chain has TRBV7-3 and TRBJ1-2; D unclear. There are 13 residues in the CDR3. The germline gives CDR1 SGHTA, CDR2 FQGTGA. V lost 8 bases to trimming and J lost 4 bases, with 14 bases between them. The CDR3 loop reads CASGPRGSYGYTF. CDR3 nucleotides: TGTGCCAGCGGCCCACGAGGGAGCTATGGCTACACCTTC.

The chain combines TRBV7-2 with TRBJ1-3; no clear D gene. CDR3 length equals 18 residues. The germline V gene has CDR1 SGHTA and CDR2 FQGNSA. V lost 1 base, J lost 3 bases, and 19 bases lay in between. DNA for the CDR3: TGTGCCAGCAGCTTAGTAGGGTCCTGGGAGGGAGGTGGAAACACCATATATTTT. Its translation: CASSLVGSWEGGGNTIYF.

The chain links TRBV19 to TRBJ1-2, with 11 positions matching TRBD1. V shed 5 bases, J shed 8 bases, and the junction held 4 bases outside the gene matches. Germline V gene sequence: CDR1 LNHDA, CDR2 SQIVND (reference sequence). CDR3 length: 13 amino acids. In DNA form, the CDR3 reads TGTGCCAGTAGTCGGGACAGGGGGTCGGGCTACACCTTC. It encodes CASSRDRGSGYTF.

The CDR3 here is CASESRLAGDLLQETQYF. Written as DNA, the CDR3 is TGTGCCAGCGAGTCGAGGCTAGCGGGAGACCTACTTCAAGAGACCCAGTACTTC. The chain has TRBV28 and TRBJ2-5; 10 positions agree with TRBD2. Trimming cost V 8 bases and J 2 bases; bases outside gene matches: 17. The CDR3 is made up of 18 amino acids. Germline V gives CDR1 MDHEN, CDR2 SYDVKM.

J is TRBJ1-4 and V is TRBV6-5; D ambiguous. Germline V lookup: CDR1 MNHEY, CDR2 SVGAGI. V dropped 6 bases and J dropped 8 bases, with 19 bases sitting between them. This CDR3 contains 15 residues. CDR3 region: CASSYPSQASEKLFF. The DNA for the CDR3 is TGTGCCAGCAGCTATCCTAGCCAAGCGTCGGAAAAACTGTTTTTT.